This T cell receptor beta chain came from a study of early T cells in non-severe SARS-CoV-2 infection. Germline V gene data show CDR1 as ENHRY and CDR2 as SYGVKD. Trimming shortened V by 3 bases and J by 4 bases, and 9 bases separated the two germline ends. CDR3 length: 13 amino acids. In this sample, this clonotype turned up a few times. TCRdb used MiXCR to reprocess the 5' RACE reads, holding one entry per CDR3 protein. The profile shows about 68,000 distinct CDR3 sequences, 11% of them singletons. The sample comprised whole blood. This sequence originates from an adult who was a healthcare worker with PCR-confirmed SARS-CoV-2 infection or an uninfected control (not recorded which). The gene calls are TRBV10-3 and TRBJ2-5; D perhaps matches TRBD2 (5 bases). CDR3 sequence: CAISDGGRETQYF. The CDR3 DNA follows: TGTGCCATCAGTGACGGAGGAAGAGAGACCCAGTACTTC.